This T cell receptor (beta chain) was recorded in a study of T-cell memory formation after mild COVID-19. Across the whole study: TCR clusters mostly belonged to single donors. Overall study results and limits: Clones shrinking between day 15 and 85 showed a balanced CD4/CD8 split, and those that grew later tilted toward CD4+.

A word on this clonotype: What it recognizes is unknown.

TCRdb processed the 5' RACE reads anew with MiXCR; each CDR3 protein has one entry. The sample carries over 500,000 distinct CDR3 sequences, 15% to 20% recorded once. Germline CDR1 DFQATT, CDR2 SNEGSKA (reference sequence). J gave up 11 bases and V 1 base, and 10 bases lay outside the gene matches. This CDR3 has 14 amino acids. This receptor was identified in an adult woman who had mild COVID-19 (a few samples of this study predate the infection). Cell type and time point are not known. The rearrangement joins TRBV20-1 to TRBJ1-1; TRBD1 agrees at 10 bases. Sequences were obtained from PBMCs or a T cell subset sorted from them (not recorded which). The CDR3 DNA follows: TGCAGTGCTAGAGTGGCCGGACAGGGGGTTCGCGCTTTCTTT. The encoded protein is CSARVAGQGVRAFF.